The source of this T cell receptor (beta chain) is a study of breast tumors, draining lymph nodes, adjacent tissues. Whole-study findings and limits: Data only fit, rather than demonstrated, lymph node origin of most tumor T cells. Tumor repertoires ranked between lymph nodes and nontumor tissue in diversity, with V and J gene preferences. Luminal-like breast cancer showed significantly greater tumor-nontumor repertoire similarity than basal-like breast cancer did.

One entry per CDR3 protein results from TCRdb running MiXCR on the multiplex PCR reads. Of around 110,000 distinct CDR3 sequences in the sample, 30% are singletons; the top ten hold under 6.5%. Samples came from axillary lymph nodes draining the breast cancer. Points on this clonotype: The antigen is unknown. A read error may account for a junction end that differs from germline.

CDR3 length equals 16 residues. The V gene's germline CDR1 is MNHEY and CDR2 SVGAGI. This clonotype originated in a female donor with breast cancer. Some clones in this sample may be carry-over from other donors' samples. The sequenced sample consisted of axillary lymph node tissue. V usage is TRBV6-5 and J usage is TRBJ2-3; possibly TRBD2 for D (8 bases). CDR3 amino acids: CASSHSPGGGTDMQYF. The DNA of the CDR3 is TGTGCCAGCAGTCACTCGCCGGGAGGGGGCACAGATATGCAGTATTTT.